This TCR beta chain was sequenced during a study of T cell responses to AZD1222 COVID-19 vaccine. Clones were read by immunoSEQ multiplex PCR, and TCRdb kept only the in-frame ones, dropping some. Altogether 90,000 to 130,000 clones are present, 85% to 95% being singletons, with the ten largest covering 2.5% to 3%. The V and J ends lost 4 bases and 0 bases, in that order; junction bases with no gene match: 6. The V gene's germline CDR1 is SNHLY and CDR2 FYNNEI. CDR3 length: 15 amino acids. This TCR derives from an adult who received the AZD1222 COVID-19 vaccine. The sample consisted of peripheral blood, taken 28 days after the second AZD1222 dose. The chain couples TRBV2 to TRBJ2-7, with 7 positions matching TRBD2. Here the CDR3 DNA reads TGTGCCAGCAGTGCGGGAGCGGGGCGCTCCTACGAGCAGTACTTC. Translating it yields CASSAGAGRSYEQYF.